This passage covers 17 T cell receptor beta chains from one sample sequenced in a study of CD8+CD57+ T cells in acquired aplastic anemia. Genomic DNA templated the TCR beta VDJ and CDR3 profiling. TCRdb re-called the reads with MiXCR, one entry per CDR3 protein. The table records about 200,000 distinct CDR3 sequences, over 55% of them present only once. Flow cytometry had shown expanded CD8+CD57+ cells in the patients chosen for sequencing. The specimen sequenced was sorted CD4+, CD8+, or CD8+CD57+ T cells (not recorded which) from PBMCs. The source is a human donor with aplastic anemia.

This clonotype turned up a few times. This rearrangement joins TRBV7-2 to TRBJ2-3; 11 nucleotides agree with TRBD1. The germline CDR1 and CDR2 sequences are SGHTA and FQGNSA. Germline trimming cut 5 bases from V and 5 bases from J; bases unmatched to any gene: 12. The CDR3 extends over 17 amino acids. The CDR3 DNA sequence: TGTGCCAGCAGCATCTCCGGACAGGGGGCGCGAAGAGATACGCAGTATTTT. Its protein is CASSISGQGARRDTQYF.

There are a few counts of this clonotype. The gene calls are TRBV20-1 and TRBJ2-6; TRBD1 aligns across 10 bases. The V gene's germline CDR1 is DFQATT and CDR2 SNEGSKA (reference sequence). The ends lost 4 bases at V and 3 bases at J; junction bases unmatched: 12. The CDR3 spans 18 residues. The CDR3 DNA reads TGCAGTGCTACCCCCAAGGACAGGGGGAATAATGGGGCCAACGTCCTGACTTTC. It encodes CSATPKDRGNNGANVLTF.

A note on this clonotype: A much more abundant neighbour one base away suggests this may be a read error. CDR3 in DNA: TGTGCCAGCAGCCCCCCGGGACACTTCTCCTGCAATGAGCAGTTCTTC. It codes for CASSPPGHFSCNEQFF. The chain recombines TRBV14 with TRBJ2-1; tentatively, D is TRBD1 (6 bases). Germline V CDR1 and CDR2: SGHDN, FVKESK. This CDR3 contains 16 residues.

A single count supports this clonotype. V is TRBV24-1 and J is TRBJ2-6; 7 bases are a match to TRBD1. CDR3 size: 18 residues. Germline CDR1 KGHDR, CDR2 SFDVKD. The V gene end was trimmed by 3 bases and the J gene end by 4 bases; junction bases not matched to a gene: 11. CDR3 nucleotide sequence: TGTGCCACCAGTGATCCCGGACAGGTCCGACTCGGGGCCAACGTCCTGACTTTC. Translation: CATSDPGQVRLGANVLTF.

This clonotype was observed a handful of times. The V and J genes are TRBV9 and TRBJ2-3, with 8 bases identical to TRBD2. Trimming took 0 bases from V and 3 from J; bases not matched to a gene: 12. The CDR3 loop spans 18 amino acids. Germline assignment: CDR1 SGDLS and CDR2 YYNGEE. CDR3 in amino acids: CASSVGLAGGSRTDTQYF. The CDR3 DNA reads TGTGCCAGCAGCGTAGGGCTAGCGGGTGGATCAAGGACAGATACGCAGTATTTT.

V is TRBV25-1 and J is TRBJ1-6, with a possible D match to TRBD1 (5 bases). Germline CDR1 MGHDK, CDR2 SYGVNS. This CDR3 is built from 14 residues. V lost 6 bases, J lost 7 bases, and 13 bases lay in between. CDR3: CASRGTTYNSPLHF. The CDR3 DNA reads TGTGCCAGCAGGGGGACTACATACAATTCACCCCTCCACTTT.

The rearrangement links TRBV20-1 to TRBJ2-7; D may be TRBD1 (7 bases). Deletions cut 1 base from V and 3 bases from J, with 13 bases between. Germline assignment: CDR1 DFQATT and CDR2 SNEGSKA (reference sequence). The CDR3 is made up of 14 amino acids. CDR3 in DNA: TGCAGTGCTAGAGTGGGCAGGGGGGACTACGAGCAGTACTTC. Protein product: CSARVGRGDYEQYF.

The chain has TRBV7-3 and TRBJ2-3, with D tentatively TRBD1 (6 bases). The CDR3 loop spans 11 amino acids. V gave up 10 bases and J gave up 6 bases, with 11 bases separating them. Looked up from germline, CDR1 is SGHTA and CDR2 is FQGTGA. As DNA, the CDR3 is TGTGCCACCACAGGGTTGGATACGCAGTATTTT. It specifies CATTGLDTQYF.

This chain uses TRBV7-2 with TRBJ2-7, with 7 bases lining up with TRBD1. Germline V gives CDR1 SGHTA, CDR2 FQGNSA. The CDR3 contains 14 residues. V trimming: 6 bases; J trimming: 6 bases; junction bases outside the gene matches: 11. The CDR3 is CASSRTGTAFEQYF. In DNA, the CDR3 is TGTGCCAGCAGTCGAACCGGGACAGCCTTCGAGCAGTACTTC.

This clonotype occurred once. One end of the junction does not line up with germline, which may come from a read error. The rearrangement joins TRBV27 to TRBJ1-1, with a tentative D call TRBD1 (5 bases). Germline V gene lookup returns CDR1 MNHEY and CDR2 SMNVEV (reference sequence). The CDR3 has 14 amino acids. CDR3 nucleotide sequence: TGTGCCAGCAGTTTGGGACGCTTGAACACTGAAGCTTCCTTT. Translating gives CASSLGRLNTEASF.

J is TRBJ2-1 and V is TRBV20-1, with D possibly TRBD1 on 5 matching bases. Per the germline V gene, CDR1 is DFQATT and CDR2 is SNEGSKA (reference sequence). The CDR3 contains 18 residues. Trimming took 0 bases from V and 1 from J, leaving 19 bases between them. In DNA, the CDR3 is TGCAGTGCTAGAGAGTTGGGGATCGACAGCAAATCCTACAATGAGCAGTTCTTC. Its protein is CSARELGIDSKSYNEQFF.

About this clonotype itself: Mismatch with germline at one junction end may stem from a read error. The V call is TRBV20-1, the J call TRBJ2-5; D is undetermined. Germline-derived CDR1 and CDR2 are DFQATT and SNEGSKA (reference sequence). The CDR3 spans 12 residues. In DNA, the CDR3 is TGCAGTGCCTGGGGTAACCAGGAGACCCAGTACTTC. Its protein is CSAWGNQETQYF.

V gene TRBV5-4 combines with J gene TRBJ1-2; a possible D gene is TRBD1 (6 bases). Trimming removed 1 base from V and 0 bases from J, with 10 bases in between. Germline CDR1 and CDR2: SGHNT and YYREEE (reference sequence). The CDR3 totals 15 residues. CDR3 nucleotide sequence: TGTGCCAGCAGCTTGTCGGCAGGGGCTAACTATGGCTACACCTTC. It yields the protein CASSLSAGANYGYTF.

V is TRBV9 and J is TRBJ2-5; tentative D call: TRBD2 (6 bases). Trimming took 5 bases from V and 5 from J, leaving 13 bases between them. Germline CDR1 is SGDLS and CDR2 is YYNGEE. The CDR3 has 13 amino acids. The CDR3 DNA follows: TGTGCCAGCAGTCGGGGGATGGATGAGACCCAGTACTTC. It translates to CASSRGMDETQYF.

The count of this clonotype is one. The J gene is TRBJ2-3, the V gene TRBV25-1; no clear D. Trimming took off 1 base at V and 2 bases at J, with 7 bases between the two ends. This CDR3 is built from 14 residues. Germline values: CDR1 MGHDK, CDR2 SYGVNS. Here the CDR3 DNA reads TGTGCCAGCAGTGAATTCAGAGACACAGATACGCAGTATTTT. It specifies CASSEFRDTDTQYF.

Comment on this clonotype: At one boundary the junction diverges from the germline segment, which might be a read error. The chain joins TRBV19 to TRBJ1-5; no firm D call. Germline CDR1 reads LNHDA; CDR2 reads SQIVND (reference sequence). The CDR3 length is 14 residues. The CDR3 is CASGIVDSNQPQHF. CDR3 bases: TGTGCCAGTGGTATAGTCGATAGCAATCAGCCCCAGCATTTT.

The CDR3 sequence is CASSYSTPDNEQFF. The CDR3 nucleotides read TGTGCCAGCAGTTACTCTACACCGGACAATGAGCAGTTCTTC. V usage is TRBV6-2 or TRBV6-3 and J usage is TRBJ2-1; no firm D call. Germline CDR1 reads MNHEY; CDR2 reads SVGEGT. This CDR3 has 14 residues. The V end was cut by 0 bases, the J end by 5 bases, with 8 bases between.